The 20 T cell receptor beta chains below come from one sample, sequenced in a study of shared T cell receptors in the human thymus (dated by TCRdb to the early 2020s). The library came from the immunoSEQ multiplex PCR assay. Not all clones reach the TCRdb copy of this immuneACCESS table, which keeps in-frame sequences only. Checked studies attribute under half of the gap to unresolved V genes and leave the rest unexplained. A total of hundreds of thousands of clones appear in this sample, around 87% of them only once. Over 0.008% of the sample is held by the ten biggest clonotypes. These data are also associated with another study on human thymus T cells.

Sample: thymocytes. The source of these receptors is a boy under three years old with a congenital heart defect. Donor details come from another sample of the same person, matched by shared clones.

In regard to this clone: The junction differs from germline at one of its ends, possibly a read error. The rearrangement joins TRBV5-1 to TRBJ2-1, with unresolved D. Germline V gene data show CDR1 as SGHRS and CDR2 as YFSETQ. This CDR3 spans 14 amino acids. CDR3 sequence (DNA): TGCGCCAGCAGTCCGGGTCTCACCCGCAATGAGGAGTTCTTC. The encoded protein is CASSPGLTRNEEFF.

This clone was detected a few times. This chain links TRBV5-4 with TRBJ1-4, with TRBD1 identical over 7 bases. This CDR3 has 16 residues. With 3 bases clipped from V and 4 bases from J, the junction kept 9 bases outside the gene matches. In germline, CDR1 is SGHNT, CDR2 YYREEE (reference sequence). CDR3 sequence reads: CASSSDPGQSNEKLFF. The CDR3 DNA is TGTGCCAGCAGCTCGGATCCGGGACAGAGTAATGAAAAACTGTTTTTT. The full variable domain, with the rest looked up from reference TRBV5-4 and TRBJ1-4, is ETGVTQSPTHLIKTRGQQVTLRCSSQSGHNTVSWYQQALGQGPQFIFQYYREEENGRGNFPPRFSGLQFPNYSSELNVNALELDDSALYLCASSSDPGQSNEKLFFGSGTQLSVL.

This rearrangement joins TRBV11-3 to TRBJ2-5, with 8 bases identical to TRBD2. The last part of the DNA fits TRBJ2-7 better; the J call may be wrong. Germline CDR1 reads SGHNT; CDR2 reads YENEEA. CDR3 size: 15 residues. The CDR3 region is CASSLSSGRSYEQYF. The CDR3 coding sequence is TGTGCCAGCAGCTTATCTAGCGGGCGCTCCTACGAGCAGTACTTC.

V and J are TRBV6-1 and TRBJ2-7; TRBD2 is a possible D gene (6 bases). Trimming left V 4 bases short and J 0 bases short, with 25 bases between. Germline V gene sequence: CDR1 MNHNS, CDR2 SASEGT. The CDR3 sequence is 19 residues long. The CDR3 sequence is CASSAKEGFGDHSSYEQYF. The CDR3 nucleotides are TGTGCCAGCAGTGCCAAGGAGGGTTTCGGGGATCACTCCTCCTACGAGCAGTACTTC.

This chain joins TRBV5-4 and TRBJ2-5; 8 bases agree with TRBD1. The ends lost 4 bases at V and 5 bases at J; junction bases unmatched: 4. The CDR3 is 13 residues long. Germline values: CDR1 SGHNT, CDR2 YYREEE (reference sequence). DNA of the CDR3: TGTGCCAGCAGCCTAACAGGGGGTGAGACCCAGTACTTC. Translation gives CASSLTGGETQYF.

The CDR3 loop is CASSSEEGNQETQYF. CDR3 coding DNA: TGTGCCAGCAGCTCGGAGGAGGGGAACCAAGAGACCCAGTACTTC. J is TRBJ2-5 and V is TRBV12-1; the DNA was not compared with TRBD2, the D call given in the table. TRBV12-1 is a listed pseudogene. The CDR3 runs to 15 residues.

The chain has TRBV28 and TRBJ2-7; tentatively, D is TRBD2 (6 bases). Germline values: CDR1 MDHEN, CDR2 SYDVKM. The CDR3 is made up of 13 amino acids. Trimming took 2 bases from V and 5 from J, leaving 10 bases between them. DNA of the CDR3: TGTGCCAGCAGTTTAAATCTAGCGCACGAGCAGTACTTC. Translating gives CASSLNLAHEQYF.

The rearrangement uses TRBV5-1 and TRBJ1-2; perhaps TRBD1 as D (5 bases). Germline-derived CDR1 and CDR2 are SGHRS and YFSETQ. The CDR3 consists of 16 residues. V lost 0 bases, J lost 5 bases, and 17 bases lay in between. As DNA, the CDR3 is TGCGCCAGCAGCTTGGTGGTTCAGGGACTTAGGTATGGCTACACCTTC. This gives the protein CASSLVVQGLRYGYTF. Using reference TRBV5-1 and TRBJ1-2 for the parts outside the CDR3, the full variable domain is KAGVTQTPRYLIKTRGQQVTLSCSPISGHRSVSWYQQTPGQGLQFLFEYFSETQRNKGNFPGRFSGRQFSNSRSEMNVSTLELGDSALYLCASSLVVQGLRYGYTFGSGTRLTVV.

J is TRBJ1-4 and V is TRBV4-3, with 8 bases aligning to TRBD1. After removal of 0 bases from V and 6 bases from J, the junction contained 6 bases not matched to a gene. The CDR3 has 16 amino acids. Germline assignment: CDR1 LGHNA and CDR2 YSLEER. The CDR3 DNA is TGCGCCAGCAGCCAAGAGGGACAGGAGGGGGATGAAAAACTGTTTTTT. It yields the protein CASSQEGQEGDEKLFF.

This rearrangement joins TRBV5-6 to TRBJ2-7; D perhaps matches TRBD2 (5 bases). V was trimmed by 0 bases and J by 10 bases, leaving 20 bases between them. Germline CDR1 and CDR2: SGHDT and YYEEEE. The CDR3 is 15 amino acids. CDR3 protein: CASSLGLGNPTGQYF. In DNA, the CDR3 is TGTGCCAGCAGCTTGGGGTTGGGGAACCCGACGGGACAGTACTTC.

On this clone: Mismatch with germline at one junction end may stem from a read error. V usage is TRBV27 and J usage is TRBJ2-5, with TRBD2 matching over 11 bases. The J call may be mistaken, given a closer DNA end match to TRBJ2-7. Germline lookup yields CDR1 MNHEY and CDR2 SMNVEV (reference sequence). CDR3 length: 15 amino acids. CDR3 nucleotide sequence: TGTGCCAGCAGGCGTACTAGCGGGAGCTCCCACGAGCAGTACTTC. Translated, it gives CASRRTSGSSHEQYF.

The rearrangement uses TRBV5-1 and TRBJ2-1; TRBD2 agrees at 8 bases. V lost 4 bases and J lost 6; bases outside the gene matches: 18. This CDR3 is 18 amino acids long. Germline values: CDR1 SGHRS, CDR2 YFSETQ. The CDR3 nucleotides read TGCGCCAGCAGCACGGGACTAGGGGAACTTAGGGGGTCCAATGAGCAGTTCTTC. Translating it yields CASSTGLGELRGSNEQFF.

The chain joins TRBV29-1 to TRBJ1-3; 7 bases are shared with TRBD1. Germline V CDR1 and CDR2: SQVTM, ANQGSEA. Unmatched junction bases numbered 7, after V lost 6 bases and J lost 2 bases. The CDR3 consists of 14 residues. The CDR3 is CSVVRDSPGNTIYF. In DNA form, the CDR3 reads TGCAGCGTCGTAAGGGACAGCCCTGGAAACACCATATATTTT.

The CDR3 region is CASSDTEGGSGANVLTF. For the CDR3, the DNA is TGTGCCAGCAGTGACACTGAAGGGGGATCTGGGGCCAACGTCCTGACTTTC. This chain joins TRBV6-4 and TRBJ2-6; a weak D match, TRBD1 (6 bases). Germline assignment: CDR1 MRHNA and CDR2 SNTAGT. V was clipped by 2 bases and J by 1 base, with 12 bases between them. The CDR3 totals 17 residues.

This chain connects TRBV27 to TRBJ2-1; 8 bases agree with TRBD2. The germline CDR1 and CDR2 sequences are MNHEY and SMNVEV (reference sequence). Germline trimming cut 5 bases from V and 4 bases from J; bases unmatched to any gene: 7. CDR3 length: 15 residues. The CDR3 sequence: CASSSFAGGYNEQFF. The CDR3 DNA reads as TGTGCCAGCAGTAGCTTTGCGGGGGGATACAATGAGCAGTTCTTC.

The rearrangement uses TRBV13 and TRBJ2-1, with TRBD2 matching over 9 bases. The CDR3 length is 17 residues. Germline trimming cut 1 base from V and 4 bases from J; bases unmatched to any gene: 8. Germline V gene sequence: CDR1 PRHDT, CDR2 FYEKMQ (reference sequence). The CDR3 DNA sequence: TGTGCCAGCAGCTTAGAACTTCTAGCGGGAAGGTACAATGAGCAGTTCTTC. Translation: CASSLELLAGRYNEQFF.

This chain connects TRBV4-1 to TRBJ2-1, with TRBD2 matching 14 bases. This CDR3 spans 17 amino acids. Trimming cost V 0 bases and J 6 bases; bases outside gene matches: 4. Germline CDR1 reads MGHRA; CDR2 reads YSYEKL. CDR3 amino acids: CASSQETSGGAGNEQFF. The CDR3 region has the DNA TGCGCCAGCAGCCAAGAGACTAGCGGGGGGGCTGGCAATGAGCAGTTCTTC.

Note on this clone: One end of the junction fails to match germline, which may point to a read error. The V call is TRBV15, the J call TRBJ2-1, with 7 bases aligning to TRBD1. CDR3 length: 12 residues. In germline, CDR1 is LNHNV, CDR2 YYDKDF (reference sequence). CDR3 nucleotides: TGTGCCACCAGCAGAGCGAGGGGGCCCGGGCTCTTC. Amino acids: CATSRARGPGLF.

The chain is built from TRBV7-9 and TRBJ1-2, with a possible D match to TRBD1 (6 bases). The CDR3 is made up of 14 amino acids. V dropped 5 bases and J dropped 2 bases, with 12 bases sitting between them. The germline gives CDR1 SEHNR, CDR2 FQNEAQ (reference sequence). CDR3 amino acids: CASSQQQGNYGYTF. CDR3 in DNA: TGTGCCAGCAGCCAACAACAGGGAAACTATGGCTACACCTTC.

CDR3 DNA sequence: TGTGCCAGCAGCGTAGAGGGGGTTGTGGCGGATAACTATGGCTACACCTTC. It yields the protein CASSVEGVVADNYGYTF. The chain has TRBV9 and TRBJ1-2; D might be TRBD1 (6 bases). The V end was cut by 0 bases, the J end by 1 base, with 16 bases between. The CDR3 has 17 amino acids. In germline, CDR1 is SGDLS, CDR2 YYNGEE.